These 14 T cell receptor beta chains came from one sample sequenced in a study of immune characterization of retroperitoneal liposarcoma. TCRdb analysed the PCR reads with MiXCR anew, one entry per CDR3 protein. The sample lists 7,000 to 8,500 distinct CDR3 sequences, roughly two fifths seen once, with 15% in the top ten. The material sequenced was tumor tissue. These receptors all come from a male donor with retroperitoneal liposarcoma.

The V gene is TRBV12-3 or TRBV12-4, the J gene TRBJ2-1; a possible D gene is TRBD2 (5 bases). TRBJ2-7 matches the DNA end more closely, so the J call is doubtful. CDR3 length: 18 amino acids. The CDR3 loop is CASTFRTRGISSYNEQYF. CDR3 DNA sequence: TGTGCCAGCACCTTCCGGACCCGAGGGATTAGCTCCTACAATGAGCAGTACTTC.

The DNA of the CDR3 is TGTGCCAGCACCCGAGAGCTGGACACTGAAGCTTTCTTT. It codes for CASTRELDTEAFF. The rearrangement uses TRBV6-1 and TRBJ1-1; D is unresolved. CDR3 length: 13 amino acids. From germline, CDR1 is MNHNS and CDR2 SASEGT. Between the trimmed V and J ends, which lost 7 bases and 3 bases, there was a span of 12 bases.

The CDR3 nucleotides are TGTGCCAGCAGCCCGGACGCGTATGTGAGGGGGCAGTTCTTC. Protein: CASSPDAYVRGQFF. J is TRBJ2-1 and V is TRBV11-1; D assignment may be TRBD1 or TRBD2 (5 bases each). The V and J ends lost 5 bases and 12 bases respectively, with 20 bases between them. The CDR3 is 14 amino acids. Germline lookup yields CDR1 SGHAT and CDR2 FQDESV (reference sequence).

The genes are TRBV6-1 and TRBJ2-3, with TRBD2 matching 8 bases. Germline loops: CDR1 MNHNS, CDR2 SASEGT. V gave up 7 bases and J gave up 4 bases; unmatched junction bases: 7. This CDR3 is built from 14 residues. DNA for the CDR3: TGTGCCAGCATTAAAGCGGGAGCCCCAGATACGCAGTATTTT. This encodes CASIKAGAPDTQYF.

V gene TRBV11-2 combines with J gene TRBJ2-5; D possibly corresponds to TRBD1 (6 bases). Germline lookup yields CDR1 SGHAT and CDR2 FQNNGV. The CDR3 has 17 amino acids. Trimming shortened V by 0 bases and J by 2 bases, and 16 bases separated the two germline ends. CDR3 in DNA: TGTGCCAGCAGCTTAGACTACGGAGACAGGCTACAAGAGACCCAGTACTTC. Translation: CASSLDYGDRLQETQYF.

As to this clonotype: This may be a read error, as it is one base from a much larger clone. The CDR3 nucleotides are TGTGCCAGCAGCTCCATGGGTCGGGAGCAGTTCTTC. Its protein product is CASSSMGREQFF. This chain links TRBV7-6 with TRBJ2-1; D is uncertain. Trimming took off 4 bases at V and 10 bases at J, with 11 bases between the two ends. In germline, CDR1 is SGHVS, CDR2 FNYEAQ. This CDR3 is 12 amino acids long.

This clonotype appeared a single time. The chain employs TRBV12-3 or TRBV12-4 and TRBJ2-1, with 7 nucleotides matching TRBD2. The CDR3 covers 15 residues. J gave up 7 bases and V 2 bases, and 8 bases lay outside the gene matches. The CDR3, as DNA: TGTGCCAGCAGTTTACCGGGGGGATCAAGGAATGAGCAGTTCTTC. Encoded protein: CASSLPGGSRNEQFF.

This clonotype was counted a few times. V usage is TRBV6-1 and J usage is TRBJ2-5; D unresolved. The CDR3 covers 13 residues. V dropped 4 bases and J dropped 11 bases, with 17 bases sitting between them. The germline gives CDR1 MNHNS, CDR2 SASEGT. The CDR3 nucleotides read TGTGCCAGCAGTGTTTCAGGTCTTAATGAGCAGTACTTC. It encodes CASSVSGLNEQYF.

The chain has TRBV7-3 and TRBJ2-1; weak D call: TRBD2 (7 bases). V lost 5 bases to trimming and J lost 8 bases, with 19 bases between them. CDR3 size: 15 residues. The germline V gene encodes CDR1 SGHTA and CDR2 FQGTGA. The CDR3 DNA sequence: TGTGCCAGCAGCCGTGGGGGGGCGGGGTCGGATGAGCAGTTCTTC. It yields the protein CASSRGGAGSDEQFF.

This clonotype qualifies as large. The rearrangement joins TRBV6-6 to TRBJ2-5; D remains unclear. The germline gives CDR1 MNHNY, CDR2 SVGAGI (reference sequence). The V gene lost 2 bases and the J gene lost 2 bases, with 9 bases spanning the gap. The CDR3 is 14 amino acids. DNA of the CDR3: TGTGCCAGCAGTTACGGCCTAGGACAAGAGACCCAGTACTTC. This translates into CASSYGLGQETQYF.

The rearrangement uses TRBV27 and TRBJ2-1, with no clear D. The DNA matches TRBJ2-7 better at its end, which makes the J call doubtful. CDR1 is MNHEY, CDR2 SMNVEV, per germline (reference sequence). CDR3 length: 13 residues. CDR3 loop: CASSLQVAYEQYF. The CDR3 nucleotides are TGTGCCAGCAGTTTACAGGTTGCCTACGAGCAGTACTTC.

V and J are TRBV6-1 and TRBJ2-2; D not resolved. V dropped 5 bases and J dropped 7 bases, with 20 bases sitting between them. Germline CDR1 MNHNS, CDR2 SASEGT. This CDR3 has 16 residues. DNA of the CDR3: TGTGCCAGCAGTTCCGTCTCCACGATAGGAATCGGGGAGCTGTTTTTT. The encoded protein is CASSSVSTIGIGELFF.

By sample fraction, this clonotype is medium-sized. This rearrangement joins TRBV7-2 to TRBJ2-1; D tentatively reads TRBD1 or TRBD2 (5 bases each). The ends were cut back, 1 base at V and 6 bases at J, with 13 bases in the middle. CDR1 and CDR2 from the germline V gene are SGHTA and FQGNSA. The CDR3 is made up of 15 amino acids. The chain's CDR3 is CASSLERGVSNEQFF. The DNA for the CDR3 is TGTGCCAGCAGCTTAGAGAGAGGGGTAAGCAATGAGCAGTTCTTC.

This clonotype is medium-sized within its sample. This chain connects TRBV7-2 to TRBJ2-5, with 10 nucleotides matching TRBD2. Germline trimming cut 2 bases from V and 4 bases from J; bases unmatched to any gene: 4. This CDR3 contains 15 residues. Per germline, CDR1 SGHTA and CDR2 FQGNSA. CDR3 nucleotide sequence: TGTGCCAGCAGCTTATACCCTAGCGGGAGAGAGACCCAGTACTTC. Translation: CASSLYPSGRETQYF. Combining the CDR3 with reference TRBV7-2 and TRBJ2-5 gives the whole variable domain GAGVSQSPSNKVTEKGKDVELRCDPISGHTALYWYRQSLGQGLEFLIYFQGNSAPDKSGLPSDRFSAERTGGSVSTLTIQRTQQEDSAVYLCASSLYPSGRETQYFGPGTRLLVL.